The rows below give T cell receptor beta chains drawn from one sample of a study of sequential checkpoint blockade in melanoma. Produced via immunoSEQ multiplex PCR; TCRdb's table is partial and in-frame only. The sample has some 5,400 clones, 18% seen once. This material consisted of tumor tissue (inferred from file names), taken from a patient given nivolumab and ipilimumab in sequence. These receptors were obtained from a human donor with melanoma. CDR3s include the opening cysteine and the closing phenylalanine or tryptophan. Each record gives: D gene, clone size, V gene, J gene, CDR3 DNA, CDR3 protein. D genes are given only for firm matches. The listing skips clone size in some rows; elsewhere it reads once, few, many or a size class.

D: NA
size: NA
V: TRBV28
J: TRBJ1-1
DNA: TGTGCCAGCAGTTTCCCCACTAACACTGAAGCTTTCTTT
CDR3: CASSFPTNTEAFF

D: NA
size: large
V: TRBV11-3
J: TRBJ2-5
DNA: TGTGCCAGCAGCTTAGGGCCCATCCAAGAGACCCAGTACTTC
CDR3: CASSLGPIQETQYF

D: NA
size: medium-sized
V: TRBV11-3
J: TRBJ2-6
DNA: TGTGCCAGCAGCTTAGTCCGGTTCTCTGGGGCCAACGTCCTGACTTTC
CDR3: CASSLVRFSGANVLTF

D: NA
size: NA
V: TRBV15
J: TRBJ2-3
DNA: TGTGCCACCAGCAGAGATAGGGCTGGCACAGATACGCAGTATTTT
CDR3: CATSRDRAGTDTQYF

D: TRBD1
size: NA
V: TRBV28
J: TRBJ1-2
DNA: TGTGCCAGCAAAGTTCGGGACAGGGACTTATATGGCTACACCTTC
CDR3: CASKVRDRDLYGYTF

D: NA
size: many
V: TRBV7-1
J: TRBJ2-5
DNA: TGTGCCAGCAGCCTTCTAGCGCAAGAGACCCAGTACTTC
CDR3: CASSLLAQETQYF

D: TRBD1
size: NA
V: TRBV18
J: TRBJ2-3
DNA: TGTGCCAGCTCACCGGCGACAGGGTTTCCAATCACAGATACGCAGTATTTT
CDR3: CASSPATGFPITDTQYF

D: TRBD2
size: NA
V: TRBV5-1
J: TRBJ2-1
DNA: TGCGCCAGCAGCATAAGGACTAGCGGGGGGCCGGGGAATGAGCAGTTCTTC
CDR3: CASSIRTSGGPGNEQFF

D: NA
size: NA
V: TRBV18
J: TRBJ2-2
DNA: TGTGCCAGCTCACCCCGGGGACACCTCACCGGGGAGCTGTTTTTT
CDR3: CASSPRGHLTGELFF

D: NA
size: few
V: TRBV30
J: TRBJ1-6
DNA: TGTGCCTGGAGAAGGACAAGCTCCTATAATTCACCCCTCCACTTT
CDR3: CAWRRTSSYNSPLHF

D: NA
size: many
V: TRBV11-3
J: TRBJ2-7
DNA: TGTGCCAGCAGCTGGGCGGGGGCCCGCTACGAGCAGTACTTC
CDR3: CASSWAGARYEQYF

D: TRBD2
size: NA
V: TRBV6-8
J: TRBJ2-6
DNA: TGTGCCAGCAGGGGACTAGCGGGGAATTCTGGGGCCAACGTCCTGACTTTC
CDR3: CASRGLAGNSGANVLTF

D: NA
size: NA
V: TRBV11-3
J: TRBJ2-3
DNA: TGTGCCAGCAGCTTTGGATTGGTGGAGGGGGTGGCTAGGGATACGCAGTATTTT
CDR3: CASSFGLVEGVARDTQYF

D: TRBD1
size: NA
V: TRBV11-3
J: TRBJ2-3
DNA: TGTGCCAGCAGCCCCGGGACAGGGGGCACAGATACGCAGTATTTT
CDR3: CASSPGTGGTDTQYF

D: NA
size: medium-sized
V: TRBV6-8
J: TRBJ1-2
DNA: TGTGCCAGCAGTTTCGGACTGATTAACTATGGCTACACCTTC
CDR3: CASSFGLINYGYTF

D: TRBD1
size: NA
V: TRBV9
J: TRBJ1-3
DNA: TGTGCCAGCAGCTTGTCCCGGGACAGGGTACGTGAAAACACCATATATTTT
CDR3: CASSLSRDRVRENTIYF

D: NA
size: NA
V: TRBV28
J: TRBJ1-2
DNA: TGTGCCAGCAGCCCCCATGGACAGTCCTATGGCTACACCTTC
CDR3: CASSPHGQSYGYTF

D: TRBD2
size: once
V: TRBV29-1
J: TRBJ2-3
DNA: TGCAGCGTTAGCGGGGGGAACACAGATACGCAGTATTTT
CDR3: CSVSGGNTDTQYF

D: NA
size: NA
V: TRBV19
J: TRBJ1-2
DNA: TGTGCCAGTAGTATAGCCGGGGGCTCCACCTTCTATGGCTACACCTTC
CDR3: CASSIAGGSTFYGYTF

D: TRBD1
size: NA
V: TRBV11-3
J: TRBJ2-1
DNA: TGTGCCAGCAGCGCCCGACAGGGCCCAGGATACAATGAGCAGTTCTTC
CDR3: CASSARQGPGYNEQFF

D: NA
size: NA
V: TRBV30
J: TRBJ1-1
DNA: TGTGCCTGGAGTAGAGTGGACACTGAAGCTTTCTTT
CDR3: CAWSRVDTEAFF

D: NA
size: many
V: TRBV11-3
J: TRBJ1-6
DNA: TGTGCCAGCAGCTTCCAGGTGTCCTATAATTCACCCCTCCACTTT
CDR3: CASSFQVSYNSPLHF

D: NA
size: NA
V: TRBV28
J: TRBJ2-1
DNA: TGTGCCAGCAGACCGCATGCGGGGTACAATGAGCAGTTCTTC
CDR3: CASRPHAGYNEQFF

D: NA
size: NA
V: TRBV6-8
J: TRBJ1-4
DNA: TGTGCCAGCAGTCAGGCGGGAGAGGCTAATGAAAAACTGTTTTTT
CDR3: CASSQAGEANEKLFF

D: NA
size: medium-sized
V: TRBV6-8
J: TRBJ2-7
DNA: TGTGCCAGCAGTTACGGCGACCCTGGGGCCCAGAGCTCCTACGAGCAGTACTTC
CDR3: CASSYGDPGAQSSYEQYF

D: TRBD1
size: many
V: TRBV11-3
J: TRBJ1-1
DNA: TGTGCCAGCAGCCCCGATGACAGGGTCACTGAAGCTTTCTTT
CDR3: CASSPDDRVTEAFF

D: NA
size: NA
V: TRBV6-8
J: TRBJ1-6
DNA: TGTGCCAGTGACGCGGCCCTAAAAAATAATTCACCCCTCCACTTT
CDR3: CASDAALKNNSPLHF

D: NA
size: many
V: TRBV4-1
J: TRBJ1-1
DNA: TGCGCCAGCAGCCAAGACCGGGGTTACCCTGAAGCTTTCTTT
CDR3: CASSQDRGYPEAFF

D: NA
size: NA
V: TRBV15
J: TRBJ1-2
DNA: TGTGCCACCAGCAGAGATATCGGGACTTATGGCTACACCTTC
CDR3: CATSRDIGTYGYTF

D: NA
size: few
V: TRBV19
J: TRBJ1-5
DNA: TGTGCCAGTAGTCCCTGGACAGTCAATCAGCCCCAGCATTTT
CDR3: CASSPWTVNQPQHF

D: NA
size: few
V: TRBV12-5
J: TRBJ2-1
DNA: TGTGCCAGCAAAAAGGGGCTTGAGCAGTTCTTC
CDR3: CASKKGLEQFF

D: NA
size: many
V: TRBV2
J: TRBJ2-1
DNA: TGTGCCAGCAGCTTGAGTTGGCATGACAATGAGCAGTTCTTC
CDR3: CASSLSWHDNEQFF

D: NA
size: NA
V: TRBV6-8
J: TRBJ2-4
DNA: TGTGCCAGCAGGATCCTCCCTCGGGCCAAAAACATTCAGTACTTC
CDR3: CASRILPRAKNIQYF

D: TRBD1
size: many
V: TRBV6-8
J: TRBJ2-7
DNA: TGTGCCAGCAGTTACTCGGGACAGGGTTACGAGCAGTACTTC
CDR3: CASSYSGQGYEQYF

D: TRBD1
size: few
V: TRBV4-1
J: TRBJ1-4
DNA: TGCGCCAGCAGCACCCGGGACAGGGTGGCTCCTGGGGAAAAACTGTTTTTT
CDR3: CASSTRDRVAPGEKLFF

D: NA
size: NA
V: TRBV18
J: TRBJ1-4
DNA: TGTGCCAGCTCACCAGACAGATCCCAGGGTGAAAAACTGTTTTTT
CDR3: CASSPDRSQGEKLFF

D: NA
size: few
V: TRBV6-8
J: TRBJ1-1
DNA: TGTGCCAGCAGTTACGACGGGCCTGAAGCTTTCTTT
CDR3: CASSYDGPEAFF

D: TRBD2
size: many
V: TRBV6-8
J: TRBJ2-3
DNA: TGTGCCAGCAGTTACACTAGCGGGGGGGCAGATACGCAGTATTTT
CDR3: CASSYTSGGADTQYF

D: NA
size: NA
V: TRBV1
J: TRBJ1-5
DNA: TGCGCCAGCAGCCAAGAGCGGACAGACTTATACGGGGGGAATCAGCCCCAGCATTTT
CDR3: CASSQERTDLYGGNQPQHF

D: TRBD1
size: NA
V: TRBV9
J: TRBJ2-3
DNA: TGTGCCAGCAGGCCCGGACAGGGGGCAGATACGCAGTATTTT
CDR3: CASRPGQGADTQYF

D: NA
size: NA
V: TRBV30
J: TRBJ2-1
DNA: TGTGCCTGGAGTGTACTAGGCAGGGAGCAGTTCTTC
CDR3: CAWSVLGREQFF

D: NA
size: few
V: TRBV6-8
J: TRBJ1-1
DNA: TGTGCCATCAGTGTAGGATTATCTACTATGAACACTGAAGCTTTCTTT
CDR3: CAISVGLSTMNTEAFF

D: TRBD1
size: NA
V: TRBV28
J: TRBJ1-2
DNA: TGTGCCAGCAGTTTACGCACAGGGGGCGACTATGGCTACACCTTC
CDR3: CASSLRTGGDYGYTF

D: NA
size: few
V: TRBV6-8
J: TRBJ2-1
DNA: TGTGCCAGCAGGTACCCGGGAACAGAAGAGCAGTTCTTC
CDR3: CASRYPGTEEQFF

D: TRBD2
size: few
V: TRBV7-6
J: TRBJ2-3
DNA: TGTGCCAGCAGCCCTAGACGGGGGGGCGAGACAGATACGCAGTATTTT
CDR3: CASSPRRGGETDTQYF

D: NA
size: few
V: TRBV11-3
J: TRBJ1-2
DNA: TGTGCCAGCAGCCCCCAGGGAGGAAACTATGGCTACACCTTC
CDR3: CASSPQGGNYGYTF

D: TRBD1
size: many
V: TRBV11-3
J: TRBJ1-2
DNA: TGTGCCAGCAGCCCACTTGCAAGGCGGGACAGGGCTGGCTACACCTTC
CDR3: CASSPLARRDRAGYTF

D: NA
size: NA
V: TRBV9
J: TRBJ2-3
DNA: TGTGCCAGCAGCGTAACTAGCACAGATACGCAGTATTTT
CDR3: CASSVTSTDTQYF

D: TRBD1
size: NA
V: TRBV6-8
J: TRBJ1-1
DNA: TGTGCCAGCAAAGGCCGGGCGCCGACAGGGTTCGGCACTGAAGCTTTCTTT
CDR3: CASKGRAPTGFGTEAFF

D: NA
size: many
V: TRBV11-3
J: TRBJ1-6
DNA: TGTGCCAGCAGCTTTGGAGGAGGAGGGAAGGGGAATTCACCCCTCCACTTT
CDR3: CASSFGGGGKGNSPLHF

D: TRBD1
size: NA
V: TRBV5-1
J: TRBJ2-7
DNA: TGCGCCAGCAGCTCCTGGCCCCTGGGGACAGGGAGCTACGAGCAGTACTTC
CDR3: CASSSWPLGTGSYEQYF

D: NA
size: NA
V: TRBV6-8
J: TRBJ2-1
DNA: TGTGCCAGCAGTTCCCTCCGGCTAGCCCAGGCAGGACAACAGCAGTTCTTC
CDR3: CASSSLRLAQAGQQQFF